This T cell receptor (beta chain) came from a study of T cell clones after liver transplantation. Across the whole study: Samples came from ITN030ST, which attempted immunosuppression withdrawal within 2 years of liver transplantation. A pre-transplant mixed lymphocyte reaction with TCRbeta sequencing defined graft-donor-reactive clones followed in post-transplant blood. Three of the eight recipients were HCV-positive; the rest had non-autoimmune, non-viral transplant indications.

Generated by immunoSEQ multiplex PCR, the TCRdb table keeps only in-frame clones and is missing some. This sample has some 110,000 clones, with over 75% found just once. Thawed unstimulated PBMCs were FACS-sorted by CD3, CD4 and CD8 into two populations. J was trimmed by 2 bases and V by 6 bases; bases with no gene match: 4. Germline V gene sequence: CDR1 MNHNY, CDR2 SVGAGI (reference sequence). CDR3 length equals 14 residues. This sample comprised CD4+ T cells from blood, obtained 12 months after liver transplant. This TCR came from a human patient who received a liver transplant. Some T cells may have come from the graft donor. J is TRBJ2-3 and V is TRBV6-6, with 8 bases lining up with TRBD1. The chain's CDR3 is CASSRTGTTDTQYF. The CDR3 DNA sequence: TGTGCCAGCAGCCGGACAGGGACCACAGATACGCAGTATTTT.